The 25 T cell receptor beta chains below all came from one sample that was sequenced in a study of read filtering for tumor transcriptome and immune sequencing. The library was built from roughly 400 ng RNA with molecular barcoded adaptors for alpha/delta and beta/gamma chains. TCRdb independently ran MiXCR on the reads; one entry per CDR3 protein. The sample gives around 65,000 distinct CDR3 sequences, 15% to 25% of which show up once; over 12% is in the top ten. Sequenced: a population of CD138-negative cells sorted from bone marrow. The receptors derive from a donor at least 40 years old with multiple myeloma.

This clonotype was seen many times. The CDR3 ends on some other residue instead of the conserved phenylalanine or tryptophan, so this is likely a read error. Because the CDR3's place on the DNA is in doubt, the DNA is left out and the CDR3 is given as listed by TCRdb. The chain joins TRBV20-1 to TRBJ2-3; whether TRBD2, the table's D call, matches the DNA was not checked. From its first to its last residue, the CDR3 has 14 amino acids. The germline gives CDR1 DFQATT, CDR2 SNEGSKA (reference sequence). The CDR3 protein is CSACCGRDLPFDFI.

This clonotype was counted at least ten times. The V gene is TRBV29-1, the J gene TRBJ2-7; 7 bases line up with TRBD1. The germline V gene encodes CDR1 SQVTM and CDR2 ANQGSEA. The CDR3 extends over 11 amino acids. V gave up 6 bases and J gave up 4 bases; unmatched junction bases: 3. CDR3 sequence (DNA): TGCAGCGTCGGGGACAGTTACGAGCAGTACTTC. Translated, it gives CSVGDSYEQYF.

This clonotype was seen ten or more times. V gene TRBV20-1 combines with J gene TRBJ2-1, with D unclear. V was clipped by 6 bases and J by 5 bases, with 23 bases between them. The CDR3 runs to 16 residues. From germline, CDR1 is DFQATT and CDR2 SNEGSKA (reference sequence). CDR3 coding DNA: TGCAGTGCCCGGACCCTCAGGCGGCAGACCGACAATGAGCAGTTCTTC. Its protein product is CSARTLRRQTDNEQFF.

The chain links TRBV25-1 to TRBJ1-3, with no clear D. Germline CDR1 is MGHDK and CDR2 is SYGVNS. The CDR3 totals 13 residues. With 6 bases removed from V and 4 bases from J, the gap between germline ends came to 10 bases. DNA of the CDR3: TGTGCCAGCAGCACGGGGAAGGGAAACACCATATATTTT. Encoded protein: CASSTGKGNTIYF.

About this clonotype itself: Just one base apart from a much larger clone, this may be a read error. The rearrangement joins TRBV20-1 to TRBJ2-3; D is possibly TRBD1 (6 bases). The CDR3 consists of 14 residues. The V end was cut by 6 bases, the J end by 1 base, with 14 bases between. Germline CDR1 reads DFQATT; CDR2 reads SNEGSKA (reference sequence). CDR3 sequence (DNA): TGCAGTGCCGGAAACAGGGTGGGCACAGATACGCAGTATTTT. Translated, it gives CSAGNRVGTDTQYF.

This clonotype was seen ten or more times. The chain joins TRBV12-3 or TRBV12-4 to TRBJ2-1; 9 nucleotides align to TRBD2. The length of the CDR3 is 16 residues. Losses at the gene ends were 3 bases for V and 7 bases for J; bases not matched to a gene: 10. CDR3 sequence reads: CASSFPWGSGRNEQFF. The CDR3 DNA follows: TGTGCCAGCAGTTTTCCTTGGGGTAGCGGGAGAAATGAGCAGTTCTTC.

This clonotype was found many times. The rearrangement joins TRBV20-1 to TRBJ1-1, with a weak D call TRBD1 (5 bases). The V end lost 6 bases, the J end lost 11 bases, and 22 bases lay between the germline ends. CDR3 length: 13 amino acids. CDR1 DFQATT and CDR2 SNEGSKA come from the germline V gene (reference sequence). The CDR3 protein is CSAQDEGWGFAFF. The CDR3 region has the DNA TGCAGTGCCCAAGACGAGGGGTGGGGATTTGCTTTCTTT.

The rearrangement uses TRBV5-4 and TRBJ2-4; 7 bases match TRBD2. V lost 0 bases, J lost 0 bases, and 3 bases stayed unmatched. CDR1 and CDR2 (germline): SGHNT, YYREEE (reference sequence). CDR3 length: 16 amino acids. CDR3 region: CASSLGAGLAKNIQYF. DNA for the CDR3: TGTGCCAGCAGCTTGGGAGCGGGGTTAGCCAAAAACATTCAGTACTTC.

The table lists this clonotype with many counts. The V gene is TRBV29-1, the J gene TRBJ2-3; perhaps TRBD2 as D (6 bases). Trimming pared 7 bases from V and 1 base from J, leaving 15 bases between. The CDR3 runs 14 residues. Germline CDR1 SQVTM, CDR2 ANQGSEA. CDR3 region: CSAEGASGTDTQYF. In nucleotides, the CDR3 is TGCAGCGCCGAGGGTGCTAGCGGCACAGATACGCAGTATTTT.

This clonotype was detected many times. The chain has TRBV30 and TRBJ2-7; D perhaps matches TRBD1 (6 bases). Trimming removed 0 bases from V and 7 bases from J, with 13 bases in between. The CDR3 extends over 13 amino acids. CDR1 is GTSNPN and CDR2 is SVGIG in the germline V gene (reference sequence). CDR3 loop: CAWSVTGLQEQYF. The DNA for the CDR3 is TGTGCCTGGAGTGTAACAGGGTTGCAGGAGCAGTACTTC.

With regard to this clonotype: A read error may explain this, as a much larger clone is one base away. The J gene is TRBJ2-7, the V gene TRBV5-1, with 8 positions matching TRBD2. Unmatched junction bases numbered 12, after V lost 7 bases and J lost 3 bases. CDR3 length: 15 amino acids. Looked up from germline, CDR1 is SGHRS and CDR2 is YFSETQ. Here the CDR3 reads CASGSRAGGYYEQYF. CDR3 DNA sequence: TGCGCCAGCGGCTCGAGGGCGGGGGGATACTACGAGCAGTACTTC.

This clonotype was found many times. The CDR3 is CASIPAWSSYNSPLHF. The CDR3 nucleotides are TGTGCCAGCATCCCGGCCTGGAGCTCCTATAATTCACCCCTCCACTTT. The chain links TRBV6-5 to TRBJ1-6; D call uncertain. This CDR3 comprises 16 residues. Germline V gives CDR1 MNHEY, CDR2 SVGAGI. Trimming cost V 7 bases and J 0 bases, with 13 bases left between them.

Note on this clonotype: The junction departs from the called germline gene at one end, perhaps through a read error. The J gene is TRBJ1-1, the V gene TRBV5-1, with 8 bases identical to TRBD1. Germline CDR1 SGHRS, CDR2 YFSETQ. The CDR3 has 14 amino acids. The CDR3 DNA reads TGCGCCAGCAGCTTGGGGGACAGGAACACTGAAGTTTTCTTT. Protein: CASSLGDRNTEVFF.

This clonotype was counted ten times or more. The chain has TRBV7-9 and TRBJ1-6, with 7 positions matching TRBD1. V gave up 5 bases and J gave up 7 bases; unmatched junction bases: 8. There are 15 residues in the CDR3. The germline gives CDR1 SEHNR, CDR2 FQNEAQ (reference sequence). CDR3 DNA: TGTGCCAGCAGCCCCAGGGGAGGGGGCAATTCACCCCTCCACTTT. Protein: CASSPRGGGNSPLHF.

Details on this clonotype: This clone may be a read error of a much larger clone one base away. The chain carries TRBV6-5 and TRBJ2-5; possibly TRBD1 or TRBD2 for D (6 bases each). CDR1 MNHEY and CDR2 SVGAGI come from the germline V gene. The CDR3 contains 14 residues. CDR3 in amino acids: CSSSYEGGGETQYF. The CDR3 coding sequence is TGTTCCAGCAGTTATGAGGGGGGCGGAGAGACCCAGTACTTC.

The CDR3 is CASSASSGSSYNEQFF. DNA of the CDR3: TGCGCCAGCAGCGCGAGTAGCGGAAGCTCCTACAATGAGCAGTTCTTC. This chain uses TRBV5-1 with TRBJ2-1; D perhaps matches TRBD2 (6 bases). Looked up from germline, CDR1 is SGHRS and CDR2 is YFSETQ. With 4 bases removed from V and 0 bases from J, the gap between germline ends came to 14 bases. The CDR3 loop spans 16 amino acids.

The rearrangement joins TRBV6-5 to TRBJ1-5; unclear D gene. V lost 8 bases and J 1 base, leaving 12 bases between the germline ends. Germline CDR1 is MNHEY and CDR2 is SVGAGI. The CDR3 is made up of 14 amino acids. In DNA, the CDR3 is TGTGCCAGCGCCCTTGGGGAGAGCAATCAGCCCCAGCATTTT. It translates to CASALGESNQPQHF.

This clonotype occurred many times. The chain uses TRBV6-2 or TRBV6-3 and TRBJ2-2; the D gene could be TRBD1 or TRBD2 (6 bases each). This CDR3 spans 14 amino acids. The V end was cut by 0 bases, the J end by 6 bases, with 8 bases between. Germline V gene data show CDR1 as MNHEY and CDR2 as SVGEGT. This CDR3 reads CASSYSRGPGELFF. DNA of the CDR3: TGTGCCAGCAGTTACTCCCGGGGGCCCGGGGAGCTGTTTTTT.

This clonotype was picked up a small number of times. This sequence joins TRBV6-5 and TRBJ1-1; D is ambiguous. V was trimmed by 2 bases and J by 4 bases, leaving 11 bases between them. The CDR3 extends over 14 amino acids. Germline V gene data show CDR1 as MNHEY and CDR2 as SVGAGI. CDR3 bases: TGTGCCAGCAGTTACGGGCAGACAACCACTGAAGCTTTCTTT. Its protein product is CASSYGQTTTEAFF.

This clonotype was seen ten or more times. CDR3 sequence reads: CASSFGGRPGTGELFF. CDR3 DNA: TGTGCCAGCAGCTTCGGCGGGAGGCCTGGGACCGGGGAGCTGTTTTTT. V is TRBV7-2 and J is TRBJ2-2; 8 nucleotides align to TRBD2. V trimming: 3 bases; J trimming: 5 bases; junction bases outside the gene matches: 8. Germline CDR1 SGHTA, CDR2 FQGNSA. CDR3 length equals 16 residues.

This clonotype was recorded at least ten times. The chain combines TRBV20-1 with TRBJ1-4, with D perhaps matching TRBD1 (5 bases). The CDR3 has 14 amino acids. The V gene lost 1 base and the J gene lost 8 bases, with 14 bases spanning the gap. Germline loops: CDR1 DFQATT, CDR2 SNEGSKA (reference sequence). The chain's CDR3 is CSARGGRGGEKLFF. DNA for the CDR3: TGCAGTGCTAGAGGCGGGCGCGGGGGAGAAAAACTGTTTTTT.

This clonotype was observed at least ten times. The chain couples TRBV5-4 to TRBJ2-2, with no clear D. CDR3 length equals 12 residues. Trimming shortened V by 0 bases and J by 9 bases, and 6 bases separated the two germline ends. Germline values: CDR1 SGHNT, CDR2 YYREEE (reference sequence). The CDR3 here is CASSLELRELFF. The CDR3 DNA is TGTGCCAGCAGCTTGGAACTCCGGGAGCTGTTTTTT.

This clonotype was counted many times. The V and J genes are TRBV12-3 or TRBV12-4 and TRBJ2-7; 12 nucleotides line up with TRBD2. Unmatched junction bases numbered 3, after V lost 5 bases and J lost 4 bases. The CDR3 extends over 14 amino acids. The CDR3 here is CASSALAGGYEQYF. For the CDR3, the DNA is TGTGCCAGCAGTGCACTAGCGGGGGGATACGAGCAGTACTTC.

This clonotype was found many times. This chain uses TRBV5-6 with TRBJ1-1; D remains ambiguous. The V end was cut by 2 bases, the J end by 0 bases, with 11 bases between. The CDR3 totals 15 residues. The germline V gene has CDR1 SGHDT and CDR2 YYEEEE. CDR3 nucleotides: TGTGCCAGCAGCTTAGCGGTACACATGAACACTGAAGCTTTCTTT. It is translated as CASSLAVHMNTEAFF.

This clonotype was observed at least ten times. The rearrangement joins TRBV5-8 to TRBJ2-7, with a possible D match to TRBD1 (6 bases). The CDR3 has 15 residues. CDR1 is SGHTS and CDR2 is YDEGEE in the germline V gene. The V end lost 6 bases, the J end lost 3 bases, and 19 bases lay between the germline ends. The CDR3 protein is CASTHQQGNYYEQYF. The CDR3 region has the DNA TGTGCCAGCACCCACCAACAGGGTAATTACTACGAGCAGTACTTC.